This T cell receptor beta chain was recovered during a study of CXCR3-negative and CXCR3-positive naive CD8 T cells. Study outcomes and limitations: Partially decreased CXCR3 expression was recorded after cryopreservation, and fresh PBMCs were used in most assays.

Preparation of TRB cDNA libraries relied on 5' RACE carrying UMI labels. TCRdb re-called the 5' RACE reads; every CDR3 protein appears as one record, without DNA. This sample's table has some 130,000 distinct CDR3 sequences. Naive CD8+ T cells had a CD45RO-CCR7+CD27+CD95- phenotype. In the case of this clonotype: What it binds is not known.

The sample comprised naive CXCR3- CD8+ T cells from blood. The subset denotes: CD45RO-CCR7+CD27+CD95- naive CD8+ T cells lacking CXCR3 (TNR3-). The receptor was derived from a human donor in good health. Some clones in this sample may be carry-over from other donors' samples.

The CDR3: CASSLARRGGTEAFF. The rearrangement uses TRBV7-8 and TRBJ1-1. The length of the CDR3 is 15 residues. The V gene's germline CDR1 is SGHVS and CDR2 FQNEAQ.